Reported below is one T cell receptor beta chain. How the authors handled the data: How many nucleated cells were present was estimated from reference gene primer amplification. This table comes from immunoSEQ multiplex PCR, and its TCRdb copy is limited to in-frame clones, with some not included. From that table come the V and J calls and clone size; the DNA was used to work out D and trimming. This table holds 68,000 or so clones, roughly 80% found once. These data come from a study of blood T cell repertoires in COVID-19. Background on the study: PBMCs, B-cell-depleted T cells, or T cells provided the cDNA or gDNA that made up the material.

V was pared by 0 bases and J by 0 bases, with 12 bases between. Germline CDR1 reads MGHRA; CDR2 reads YSYEKL. The CDR3 totals 16 residues. The TCR sequence derives from a human donor in a cohort sampled during active COVID-19. The sample consisted of peripheral blood. J is TRBJ2-7 and V is TRBV4-1, with D possibly being TRBD1 (5 bases). The CDR3 DNA is TGCGCCAGCAGCCAAGAGTGGAGTGGGGCCTCCTACGAGCAGTACTTC. This translates into CASSQEWSGASYEQYF.